What follows describes a single T cell receptor (beta chain). The sample carries other DNA sequences with the same CDR3. The data are from a study of beta chain features in type 1 diabetes. Of the isolated RNA, all was reverse transcribed, and so the sequenced material was expressed TCRB transcripts. The method was immunoSEQ multiplex PCR; TCRdb's version includes in-frame clones alone and lacks a portion of them. The sample has hundreds of thousands of clones; around 28% are singletons. The sequenced sample consisted of naive CD4+ T cells from blood. This sequence was found in a man aged 18 to 30 in good health.

The CDR3 region has the DNA TGCGCCAGCAGCGAGGGACTAGCGGGAGTAGAGACCCAGTACTTC. Translated: CASSEGLAGVETQYF. The chain is built from TRBV5-1 and TRBJ2-5; 14 bases map to TRBD2. Germline V CDR1 and CDR2: SGHRS, YFSETQ. V shed 4 bases and J 4 bases; nucleotides not matched to a gene: 3. The CDR3 extends over 15 amino acids.